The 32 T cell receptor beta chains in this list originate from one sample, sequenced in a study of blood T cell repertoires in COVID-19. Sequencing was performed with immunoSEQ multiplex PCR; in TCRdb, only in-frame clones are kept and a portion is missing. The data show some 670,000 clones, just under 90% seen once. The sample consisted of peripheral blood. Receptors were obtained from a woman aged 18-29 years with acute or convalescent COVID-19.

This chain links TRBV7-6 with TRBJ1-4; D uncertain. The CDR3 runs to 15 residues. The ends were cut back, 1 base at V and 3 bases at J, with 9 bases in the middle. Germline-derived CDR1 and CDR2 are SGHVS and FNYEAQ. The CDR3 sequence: CASSLGLPPNEKLFF. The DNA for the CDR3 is TGTGCCAGCAGCTTAGGACTGCCCCCTAATGAAAAACTGTTTTTT.

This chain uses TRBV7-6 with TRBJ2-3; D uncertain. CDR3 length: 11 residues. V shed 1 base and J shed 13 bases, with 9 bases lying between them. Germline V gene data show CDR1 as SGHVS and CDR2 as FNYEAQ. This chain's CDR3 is CASSLVQEKYF. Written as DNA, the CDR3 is TGTGCCAGCAGCTTAGTTCAAGAGAAGTATTTT.

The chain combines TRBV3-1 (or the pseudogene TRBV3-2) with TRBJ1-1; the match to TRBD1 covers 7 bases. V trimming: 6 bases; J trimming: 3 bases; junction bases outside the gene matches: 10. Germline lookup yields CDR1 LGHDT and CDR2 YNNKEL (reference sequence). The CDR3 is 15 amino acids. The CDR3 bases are TGTGCCAGCAGTAAGACAGGGTGGGGAGACACTGAAGCTTTCTTT. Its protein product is CASSKTGWGDTEAFF.

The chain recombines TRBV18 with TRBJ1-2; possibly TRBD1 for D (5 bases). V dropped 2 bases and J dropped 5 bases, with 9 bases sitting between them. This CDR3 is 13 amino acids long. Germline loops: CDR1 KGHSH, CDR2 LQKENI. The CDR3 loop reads CASSPGQAYGYTF. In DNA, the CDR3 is TGTGCCAGCTCACCAGGACAAGCATATGGCTACACCTTC.

The CDR3 here is CASSPTERYTF. In DNA form, the CDR3 reads TGTGCCAGCAGCCCGACAGAACGCTACACCTTC. The V call is TRBV4-2, the J call TRBJ1-2, with D possibly TRBD1 on 5 matching bases. V gave up 4 bases and J gave up 9 bases, with 9 bases separating them. Per germline, CDR1 LGHNA and CDR2 YNFKEQ. The CDR3 has 11 residues.

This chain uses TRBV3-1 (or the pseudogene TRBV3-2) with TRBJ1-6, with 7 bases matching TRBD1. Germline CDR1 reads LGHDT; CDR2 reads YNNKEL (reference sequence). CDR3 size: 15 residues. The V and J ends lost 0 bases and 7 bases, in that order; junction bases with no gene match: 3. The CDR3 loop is CASSQDLRGNSPLHF. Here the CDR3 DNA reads TGTGCCAGCAGCCAAGACCTCAGGGGGAATTCACCCCTCCACTTT.

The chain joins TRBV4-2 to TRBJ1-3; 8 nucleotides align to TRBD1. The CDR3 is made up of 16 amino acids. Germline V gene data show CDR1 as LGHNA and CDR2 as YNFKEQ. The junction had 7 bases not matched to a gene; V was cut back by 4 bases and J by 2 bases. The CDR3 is CASSPIDRGTGNTIYF. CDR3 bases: TGTGCCAGCAGCCCAATCGACAGGGGAACTGGAAACACCATATATTTT.

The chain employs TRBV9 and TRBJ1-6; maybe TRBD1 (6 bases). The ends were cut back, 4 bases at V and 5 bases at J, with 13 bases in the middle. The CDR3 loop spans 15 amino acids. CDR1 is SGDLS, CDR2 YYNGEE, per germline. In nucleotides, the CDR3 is TGTGCCAGCAGCTCGGGGGGCGGTAATAATTCACCCCTCCACTTT. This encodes CASSSGGGNNSPLHF.

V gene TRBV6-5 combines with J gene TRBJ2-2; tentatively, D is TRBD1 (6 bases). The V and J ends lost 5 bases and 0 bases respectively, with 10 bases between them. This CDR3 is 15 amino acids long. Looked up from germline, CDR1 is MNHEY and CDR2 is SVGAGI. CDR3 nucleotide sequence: TGTGCCAGCAGTCAGGGGATTCCGAACACCGGGGAGCTGTTTTTT. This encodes CASSQGIPNTGELFF.

CDR3 coding DNA: TGTGCCAGCAGCGTAGGATGGAGGAACGGCTACACCTTC. Its translation: CASSVGWRNGYTF. V usage is TRBV9 and J usage is TRBJ1-2, with D unresolved. Germline lookup yields CDR1 SGDLS and CDR2 YYNGEE. The V end lost 0 bases, the J end lost 8 bases, and 11 bases lay between the germline ends. The CDR3 sequence is 13 residues long.

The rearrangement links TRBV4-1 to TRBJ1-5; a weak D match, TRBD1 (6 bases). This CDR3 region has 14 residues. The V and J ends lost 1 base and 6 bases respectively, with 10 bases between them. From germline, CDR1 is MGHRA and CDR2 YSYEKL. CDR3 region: CASSQAGVSQPQHF. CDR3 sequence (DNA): TGCGCCAGCAGCCAAGCAGGGGTAAGTCAGCCCCAGCATTTT.

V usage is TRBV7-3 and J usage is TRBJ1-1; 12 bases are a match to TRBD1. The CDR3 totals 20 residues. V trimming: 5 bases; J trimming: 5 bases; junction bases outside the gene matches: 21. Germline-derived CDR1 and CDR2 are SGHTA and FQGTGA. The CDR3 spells CASSANPYLPGQGARTEAFF. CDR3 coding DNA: TGTGCCAGCAGCGCCAACCCCTACTTACCGGGACAGGGGGCGCGAACTGAAGCTTTCTTT.

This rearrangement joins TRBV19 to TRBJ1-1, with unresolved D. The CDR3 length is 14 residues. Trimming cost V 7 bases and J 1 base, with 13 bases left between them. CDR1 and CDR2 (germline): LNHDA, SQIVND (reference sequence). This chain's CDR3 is CASNGFRGNTEAFF. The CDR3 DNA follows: TGTGCCAGTAATGGTTTCCGGGGGAACACTGAAGCTTTCTTT.

The CDR3 region has the DNA TGTGCCAGCTCACTAAGGACAGGGGCGGCCACTGAAGCTTTCTTT. Its translation is CASSLRTGAATEAFF. The V and J genes are TRBV18 and TRBJ1-1; the match to TRBD1 covers 9 bases. The germline CDR1 and CDR2 sequences are KGHSH and LQKENI. V shed 4 bases, J shed 4 bases, and the junction held 7 bases outside the gene matches. This CDR3 is 15 amino acids long.

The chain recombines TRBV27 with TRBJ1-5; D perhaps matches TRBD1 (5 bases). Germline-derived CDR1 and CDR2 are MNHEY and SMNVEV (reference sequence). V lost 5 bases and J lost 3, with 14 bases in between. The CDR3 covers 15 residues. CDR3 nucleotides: TGTGCCAGCAGTGGGGGAGGCGGGGTCAATCAGCCCCAGCATTTT. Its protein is CASSGGGGVNQPQHF.

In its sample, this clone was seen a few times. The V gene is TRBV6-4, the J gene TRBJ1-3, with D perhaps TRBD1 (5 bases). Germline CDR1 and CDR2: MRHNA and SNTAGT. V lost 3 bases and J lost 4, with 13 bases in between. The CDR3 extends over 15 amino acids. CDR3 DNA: TGTGCCAGCAGTGATCTAACAGGTTCCGGAAACACCATATATTTT. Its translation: CASSDLTGSGNTIYF.

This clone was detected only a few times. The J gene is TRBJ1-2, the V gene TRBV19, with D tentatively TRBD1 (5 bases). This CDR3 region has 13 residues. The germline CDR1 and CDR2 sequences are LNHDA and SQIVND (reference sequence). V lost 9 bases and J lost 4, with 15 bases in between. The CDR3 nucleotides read TGTGCCAGCCATTATTACGGGGGCTATGGCTACACCTTC. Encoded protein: CASHYYGGYGYTF.

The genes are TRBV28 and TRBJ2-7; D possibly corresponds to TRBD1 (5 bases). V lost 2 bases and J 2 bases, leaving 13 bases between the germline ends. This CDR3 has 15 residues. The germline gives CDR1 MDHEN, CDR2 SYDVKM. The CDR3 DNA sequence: TGTGCCAGCAGTTTAAAGTCAGGGATAACCTACGAGCAGTACTTC. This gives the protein CASSLKSGITYEQYF.

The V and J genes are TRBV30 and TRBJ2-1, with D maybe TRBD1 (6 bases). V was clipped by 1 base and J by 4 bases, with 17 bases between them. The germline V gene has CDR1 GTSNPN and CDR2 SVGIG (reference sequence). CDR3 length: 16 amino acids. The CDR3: CAWSGTTGVRYNEQFF. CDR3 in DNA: TGTGCCTGGAGTGGTACGACAGGAGTGAGGTACAATGAGCAGTTCTTC. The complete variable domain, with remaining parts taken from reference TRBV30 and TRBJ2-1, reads SQTIHQWPATLVQPVGSPLSLECTVEGTSNPNLYWYRQAAGRGLQLLFYSVGIGQISSEVPQNLSASRPQDRQFILSSKKLLLSDSGFYLCAWSGTTGVRYNEQFFGPGTRLTVL.

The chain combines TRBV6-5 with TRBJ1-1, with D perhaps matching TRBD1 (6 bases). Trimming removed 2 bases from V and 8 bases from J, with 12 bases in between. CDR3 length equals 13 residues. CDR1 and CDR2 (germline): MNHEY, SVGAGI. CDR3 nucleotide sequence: TGTGCCAGCAGTTACCGGGACACGTTCGAAGCTTTCTTT. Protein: CASSYRDTFEAFF.

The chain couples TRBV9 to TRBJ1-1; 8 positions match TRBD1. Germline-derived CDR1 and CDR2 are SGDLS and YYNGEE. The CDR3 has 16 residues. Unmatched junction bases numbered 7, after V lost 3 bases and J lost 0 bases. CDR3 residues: CASSADRDQVNTEAFF. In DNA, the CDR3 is TGTGCCAGCAGCGCGGACAGGGATCAGGTGAACACTGAAGCTTTCTTT.

The CDR3 here is CASSIAGQGATEQYF. Written as DNA, the CDR3 is TGTGCCAGTAGTATAGCGGGGCAGGGGGCTACCGAGCAGTACTTC. V is TRBV19 and J is TRBJ2-7; 8 nucleotides match TRBD1. The V gene's germline CDR1 is LNHDA and CDR2 SQIVND (reference sequence). CDR3 length: 15 residues. J lost 6 bases, V lost 1 base, and 8 bases had no gene match.

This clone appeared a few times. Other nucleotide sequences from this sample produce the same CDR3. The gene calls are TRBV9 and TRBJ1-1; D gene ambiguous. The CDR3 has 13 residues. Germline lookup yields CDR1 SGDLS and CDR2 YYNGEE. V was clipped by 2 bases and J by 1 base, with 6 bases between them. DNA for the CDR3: TGTGCCAGCAGCGTGTACACGAACACTGAAGCTTTCTTT. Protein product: CASSVYTNTEAFF.

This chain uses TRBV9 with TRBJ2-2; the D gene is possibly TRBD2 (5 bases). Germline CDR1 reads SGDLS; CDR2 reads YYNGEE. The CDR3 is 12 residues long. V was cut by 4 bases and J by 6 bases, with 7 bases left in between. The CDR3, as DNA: TGTGCCAGCAGCCCCGGGGCCGGGGAGCTGTTTTTT. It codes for CASSPGAGELFF.

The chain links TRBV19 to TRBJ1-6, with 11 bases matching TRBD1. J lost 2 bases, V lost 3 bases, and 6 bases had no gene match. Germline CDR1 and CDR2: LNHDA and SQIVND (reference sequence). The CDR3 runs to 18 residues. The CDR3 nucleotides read TGTGCCAGTAGTATGGACAGGGGGCTAGGCACCTATAATTCACCCCTCCACTTT. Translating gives CASSMDRGLGTYNSPLHF.

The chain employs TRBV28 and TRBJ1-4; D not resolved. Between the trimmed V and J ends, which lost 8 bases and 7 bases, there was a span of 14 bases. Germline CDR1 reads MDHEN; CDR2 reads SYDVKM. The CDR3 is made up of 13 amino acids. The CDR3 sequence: CASGGHEREKLFF. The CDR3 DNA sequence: TGTGCCAGCGGTGGGCATGAACGTGAAAAACTGTTTTTT.

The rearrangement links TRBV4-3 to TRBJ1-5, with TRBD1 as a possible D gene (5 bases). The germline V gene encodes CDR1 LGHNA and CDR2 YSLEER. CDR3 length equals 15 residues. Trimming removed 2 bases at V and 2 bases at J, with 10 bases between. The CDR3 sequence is CASSQRPGGNQPQHF. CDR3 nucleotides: TGCGCCAGCAGCCAAAGACCGGGGGGCAATCAGCCCCAGCATTTT.

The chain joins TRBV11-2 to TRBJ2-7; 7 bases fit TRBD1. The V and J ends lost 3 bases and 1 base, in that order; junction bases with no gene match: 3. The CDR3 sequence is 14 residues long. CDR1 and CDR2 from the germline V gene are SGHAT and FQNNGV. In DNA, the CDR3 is TGTGCCAGCAGCTTTCCAGGGGGTTCCTACGAGCAGTACTTC. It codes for CASSFPGGSYEQYF.

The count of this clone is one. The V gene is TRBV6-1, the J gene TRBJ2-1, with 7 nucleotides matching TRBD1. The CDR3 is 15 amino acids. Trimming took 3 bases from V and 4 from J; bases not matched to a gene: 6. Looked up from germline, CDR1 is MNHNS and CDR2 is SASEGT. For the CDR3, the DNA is TGTGCCAGCAGTGACGGCAGGGGGTTGTACAATGAGCAGTTCTTC. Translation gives CASSDGRGLYNEQFF.

CDR3 nucleotides: TGCGCCAGCAGCCAAGGTAGAAGAGGGAGTAATGAAAAACTGTTTTTT. Protein sequence: CASSQGRRGSNEKLFF. The chain is built from TRBV4-3 and TRBJ1-4; D remains ambiguous. V was shortened by 1 base and J by 4 bases, with 13 bases between the two germline ends. CDR3 length: 16 residues. Germline V CDR1 and CDR2: LGHNA, YSLEER.

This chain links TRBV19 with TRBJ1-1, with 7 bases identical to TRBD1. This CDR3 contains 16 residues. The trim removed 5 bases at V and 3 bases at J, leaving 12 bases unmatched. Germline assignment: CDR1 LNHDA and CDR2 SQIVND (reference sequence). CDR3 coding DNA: TGTGCCAGTAGTCTCGAACAGGGGCTGGCGTACACTGAAGCTTTCTTT. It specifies CASSLEQGLAYTEAFF.

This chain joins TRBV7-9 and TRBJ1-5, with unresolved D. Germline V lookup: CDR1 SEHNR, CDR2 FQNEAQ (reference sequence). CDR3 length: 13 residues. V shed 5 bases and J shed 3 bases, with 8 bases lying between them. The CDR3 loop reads CASSESPNQPQHF. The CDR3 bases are TGTGCCAGCAGCGAGAGCCCCAATCAGCCCCAGCATTTT.